This T cell receptor beta chain originates from a study of cytomegalovirus exposure and HLA in healthy donors. The V gene lost 2 bases and the J gene lost 7 bases, with 9 bases spanning the gap. The CDR3 consists of 13 residues. CDR1 and CDR2 from the germline V gene are SGHVS and FNYEAQ. With 60 Vbeta and 13 Jbeta primers, the PCR was carried out. Clones were sequenced by immunoSEQ multiplex PCR, and TCRdb holds only the in-frame ones, with some missing. This table has around 67,000 clones, 75% to 85% appearing once. The source is a man younger than 30 in good health and CMV-seropositive. The specimen sequenced was PBMCs. This chain uses TRBV7-6 with TRBJ2-1; tentatively, D is TRBD2 (5 bases). The CDR3: CASSLPGGNEQFF. CDR3 bases: TGTGCCAGCAGCTTACCTGGAGGAAATGAGCAGTTCTTC.